Each of the 13 T cell receptor beta chains below was sequenced from the same sample in a study of OX40 agonist ivuxolimab in advanced cancers. The table came from immunoSEQ multiplex PCR; TCRdb's copy has only in-frame clones and leaves some out. The sample holds about 73,000 clones, approximately 90% seen once. The sample in question was CD4+ or CD8+ T cells sorted from blood, obtained in a trial of the OX40 agonist ivuxolimab. Every receptor here comes from an adult with an advanced solid tumor such as melanoma, head and neck, liver or kidney cancer.

The chain joins TRBV7-8 to TRBJ2-3, with D perhaps given as TRBD1 or TRBD2 (5 bases each). This CDR3 comprises 16 residues. Germline CDR1 SGHVS, CDR2 FQNEAQ. Between the trimmed V and J ends, which lost 4 bases and 6 bases, there was a span of 20 bases. In DNA form, the CDR3 reads TGTGCCAGCAGCTCTGGGACGAGGACACCCGGGGATACGCAGTATTTT. Its translation: CASSSGTRTPGDTQYF. Full variable domain (rest looked up from reference TRBV7-8 and TRBJ2-3): GAGVSQSPRYKVAKRGQDVALRCDPISGHVSLFWYQQALGQGPEFLTYFQNEAQLDKSGLPSDRFFAERPEGSVSTLKIQRTQQEDSAVYLCASSSGTRTPGDTQYFGPGTRLTVL.

The rearrangement links TRBV7-9 to TRBJ2-7; TRBD2 matches 11 bases. The CDR3 totals 14 residues. The germline V gene has CDR1 SEHNR and CDR2 FQNEAQ (reference sequence). V dropped 5 bases and J dropped 4; count of bases not matched to a gene: 4. CDR3 coding DNA: TGTGCCAGCAGCGCGGGACTAGCGGATTACGAGCAGTACTTC. This codes for CASSAGLADYEQYF.

The V gene is TRBV5-5, the J gene TRBJ1-1; TRBD1 matches 9 bases. The CDR3 has 13 residues. V gave up 3 bases and J gave up 3 bases; unmatched junction bases: 0. Germline lookup yields CDR1 SGHKS and CDR2 YYEKEE (reference sequence). CDR3 sequence: CASSWTGDTEAFF. The CDR3, as DNA: TGTGCCAGCAGCTGGACAGGGGACACTGAAGCTTTCTTT.

This chain joins TRBV27 and TRBJ2-1; TRBD2 agrees at 10 bases. The germline CDR1 and CDR2 sequences are MNHEY and SMNVEV (reference sequence). Trimming cost V 6 bases and J 3 bases; bases outside gene matches: 14. There are 18 residues in the CDR3. The CDR3: CASRPPAASGSSYNEQFF. In DNA, the CDR3 is TGTGCCAGCAGACCTCCGGCGGCTAGCGGGAGCAGCTACAATGAGCAGTTCTTC.

The chain is built from TRBV29-1 and TRBJ2-1; 8 positions match TRBD2. The germline V gene has CDR1 SQVTM and CDR2 ANQGSEA. V was pared by 5 bases and J by 3 bases, with 9 bases of the junction left unmatched. The CDR3 extends over 15 amino acids. CDR3 region: CSVQTSERFYNEQFF. Here the CDR3 DNA reads TGCAGCGTTCAGACTAGCGAGCGGTTCTACAATGAGCAGTTCTTC.

The CDR3, as DNA: TGTGCCAGCAGTGCCCTACAGGAGCAGTACTTC. It translates to CASSALQEQYF. The V call is TRBV6-5, the J call TRBJ2-7; D is ambiguous. With 5 bases removed from V and 7 bases from J, the gap between germline ends came to 9 bases. Germline V gene data show CDR1 as MNHEY and CDR2 as SVGAGI. The CDR3 spans 11 residues.

Of note for this clone: Mismatch with germline at one junction end may stem from a read error. This chain joins TRBV28 and TRBJ2-7; 7 nucleotides line up with TRBD1. CDR3 length: 11 amino acids. CDR1 MDHEN and CDR2 SYDVKM come from the germline V gene. CDR3 amino acids: CASSRRDRSNF. The CDR3 DNA is TGTGCCAGCAGTCGACGGGACAGATCGAACTTC.

V gene TRBV7-2 combines with J gene TRBJ2-1; a possible D gene is TRBD2 (5 bases). Germline V gene sequence: CDR1 SGHTA, CDR2 FQGNSA. The V end lost 3 bases, the J end lost 2 bases, and 11 bases lay between the germline ends. The CDR3 length is 15 residues. The CDR3 spells CASSFERLTYNEQFF. CDR3 DNA sequence: TGTGCCAGCAGCTTTGAGCGGTTGACCTACAATGAGCAGTTCTTC.

The chain carries TRBV28 and TRBJ1-2, with a tentative D call TRBD1 (5 bases). Germline CDR1 reads MDHEN; CDR2 reads SYDVKM. V lost 6 bases, J lost 4 bases, and 15 bases lay in between. The CDR3 spans 14 residues. The CDR3 reads CASSNSGAGYGYTF. The CDR3 bases are TGTGCCAGCAGCAATAGTGGGGCAGGCTATGGCTACACCTTC.

The rearrangement joins TRBV7-2 to TRBJ2-2, with D perhaps assigned TRBD1 or TRBD2 (5 bases each). V was cut by 3 bases and J by 2 bases, with 10 bases left in between. Germline V gene sequence: CDR1 SGHTA, CDR2 FQGNSA. The CDR3 totals 15 residues. CDR3 sequence (DNA): TGTGCCAGCAGCTTGGGGACGCTTAACACCGGGGAGCTGTTTTTT. It is translated as CASSLGTLNTGELFF.

The chain is built from TRBV18 and TRBJ2-1; 7 bases map to TRBD2. Germline V gives CDR1 KGHSH, CDR2 LQKENI. This CDR3 comprises 15 residues. The V and J ends lost 2 bases and 7 bases, in that order; junction bases with no gene match: 8. CDR3: CASSPITGGSNEQFF. CDR3 coding DNA: TGTGCCAGCTCACCAATTACGGGAGGTAGTAATGAGCAGTTCTTC.

The chain joins TRBV28 to TRBJ1-2; D not certain. The V end lost 5 bases, the J end lost 7 bases, and 26 bases lay between the germline ends. The CDR3 is made up of 17 amino acids. Germline V CDR1 and CDR2: MDHEN, SYDVKM. In DNA form, the CDR3 reads TGTGCCAGCAGTCCCCGACAAAAAAGTTCGACCGTAGCTGGCTACACCTTC. This codes for CASSPRQKSSTVAGYTF.

The chain carries TRBV6-5 and TRBJ2-2; D unclear. CDR3 length: 14 residues. The V end was cut by 2 bases, the J end by 4 bases, with 8 bases between. Germline CDR1 is MNHEY and CDR2 is SVGAGI. CDR3 bases: TGTGCCAGCAGTTACGCAGTCCTCACCGGGGAGCTGTTTTTT. This gives the protein CASSYAVLTGELFF.